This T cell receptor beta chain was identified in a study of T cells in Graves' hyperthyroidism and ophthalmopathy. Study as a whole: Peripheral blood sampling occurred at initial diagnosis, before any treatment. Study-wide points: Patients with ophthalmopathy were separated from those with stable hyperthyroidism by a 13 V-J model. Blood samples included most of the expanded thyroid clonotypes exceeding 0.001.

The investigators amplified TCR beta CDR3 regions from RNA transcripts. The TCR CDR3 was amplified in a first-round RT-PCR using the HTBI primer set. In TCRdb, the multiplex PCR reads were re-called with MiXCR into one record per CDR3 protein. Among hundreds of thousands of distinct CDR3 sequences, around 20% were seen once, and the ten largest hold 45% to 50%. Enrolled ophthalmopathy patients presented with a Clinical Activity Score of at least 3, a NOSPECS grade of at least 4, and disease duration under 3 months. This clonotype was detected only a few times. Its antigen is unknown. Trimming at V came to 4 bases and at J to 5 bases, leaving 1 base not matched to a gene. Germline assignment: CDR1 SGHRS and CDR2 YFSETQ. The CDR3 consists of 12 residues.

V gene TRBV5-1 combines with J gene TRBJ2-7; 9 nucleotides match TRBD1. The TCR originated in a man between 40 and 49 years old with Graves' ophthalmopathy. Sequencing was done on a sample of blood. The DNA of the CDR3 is TGCGCCAGCAGCCGGACAGGGGACGAGCAGTACTTC. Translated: CASSRTGDEQYF.